Sequencing of this T cell receptor (beta chain) was carried out in a study of T cells in narcolepsy. Study overall: Donors had narcolepsy type 1 or type 2, or were healthy controls.

Study-wide results and limits: HCRT-specific and TRIB2-specific autoreactive clonotypes appeared among same-patient CSF and blood CD4+ clonotypes.

Some clones are missing from TCRdb's copy, which holds only in-frame ones; the method was immunoSEQ multiplex PCR. Here the sample spans tens of thousands of clones, around 79% being singletons. Note on this clone: Its target is unknown.

Germline CDR1 and CDR2: MDHEN and SYDVKM. CDR3 length: 14 amino acids. The trim removed 8 bases at V and 9 bases at J, leaving 10 bases unmatched. The sequencing input was CD45RA- memory CD4+ T cells from PBMCs. The gene calls are TRBV28 and TRBJ1-6; 7 bases line up with TRBD1. The source of this sequence is a human donor with narcolepsy. The CDR3 protein is CASLYQGEGSPLHF. The CDR3 DNA follows: TGTGCCAGCTTATACCAGGGGGAAGGTTCACCCCTCCACTTT.